The T cell receptor (beta chain) described here comes from a study of CD8+ T cells in alopecia areata. Indicated treatment: oral pan-JAK inhibitor, 5-10 mg twice daily. Extraction and reverse transcription of RNA yielded cDNA as the sequencing template. Libraries were prepared by immunoSEQ multiplex PCR; TCRdb keeps only in-frame clonotypes and omits some of them. The sample holds about 190,000 clones, about 65% seen once. The CDR3 is made up of 14 amino acids. V lost 2 bases and J 0 bases, leaving 9 bases between the germline ends. Germline CDR1 reads SQVTM; CDR2 reads ANQGSEA. This clone was seen more than once but under ten times. The antigen is not known. Findings and caveats of the study: A large proportion of expanded lesional clones were detected persisting in scalp and blood during tofacitinib.

Sample: CD4+ T cells sorted from blood, taken between weeks 47 and 50, from a patient treated with tofacitinib. The chain couples TRBV29-1 to TRBJ2-3, with D possibly TRBD2 on 5 matching bases. The sequence was obtained from a human donor with alopecia areata. Here the CDR3 reads CSVEFSGSTDTQYF. CDR3 nucleotides: TGCAGCGTTGAATTCTCGGGAAGCACAGATACGCAGTATTTT.